The rows below give T cell receptor beta chains drawn from one sample of a study of cytomegalovirus exposure and HLA in healthy donors. Clones were read by immunoSEQ multiplex PCR, and TCRdb kept only the in-frame ones, dropping some. The repertoire holds over 200,000 clones, with about 80% as singletons. The sequencing sample was made of PBMCs. Receptors were obtained from a male donor in good health and CMV-seronegative. Each CDR3 is given with its conserved first and last residue. The order of the fields is CDR3 protein, CDR3 DNA, J gene, clone size, D gene, V gene. A D gene is named only where the DNA matches it firmly. Clone sizes are given selectively: once, few, many, or a class where the clone is expanded.

CDR3aa: CASSGGTGREKLFF
CDR3nt: TGTGCCAGCAGTGGGGGGACAGGGAGGGAAAAACTGTTTTTT
j_gene: TRBJ1-4
abundance: .
d_gene: TRBD1
v_gene: TRBV2

CDR3aa: CASSKPTLSGERDTQYF
CDR3nt: TGTGCCAGCAGCAAGCCCACCCTCAGCGGGGAGAGAGATACGCAGTATTTT
j_gene: TRBJ2-3
abundance: .
d_gene: .
v_gene: TRBV21-1

CDR3aa: CASSDTENEKLFF
CDR3nt: TGTGCCAGCAGCGACACCGAAAATGAAAAACTGTTTTTT
j_gene: TRBJ1-4
abundance: .
d_gene: .
v_gene: TRBV7-9

CDR3aa: CASSGQPWNSPLHF
CDR3nt: TGTGCCAGCAGTGGACAGCCTTGGAATTCACCCCTCCACTTT
j_gene: TRBJ1-6
abundance: .
d_gene: .
v_gene: TRBV25-1

CDR3aa: CASSSENTGGGSMNTEAFF
CDR3nt: TGTGCCAGCAGCTCAGAAAATACAGGGGGCGGCAGTATGAACACTGAAGCTTTCTTT
j_gene: TRBJ1-1
abundance: few
d_gene: TRBD1
v_gene: TRBV7-2

CDR3aa: CARSPQLGQGYTDTQYF
CDR3nt: TGTGCCAGAAGCCCTCAACTGGGACAGGGCTACACAGATACGCAGTATTTT
j_gene: TRBJ2-3
abundance: .
d_gene: TRBD1
v_gene: TRBV5-3

CDR3aa: CASSPLAGGSYEQYF
CDR3nt: TGCGCCAGCAGCCCCCTAGCGGGGGGCTCCTACGAGCAGTACTTC
j_gene: TRBJ2-7
abundance: once
d_gene: TRBD2
v_gene: TRBV5-1

CDR3aa: CSVGPGGLYGYTF
CDR3nt: TGCAGCGTTGGTCCAGGGGGGCTCTATGGCTACACCTTC
j_gene: TRBJ1-2
abundance: few
d_gene: TRBD1
v_gene: TRBV29-1

CDR3aa: CASRRTASYGYTF
CDR3nt: TGTGCCAGCCGAAGGACAGCCTCCTATGGCTACACCTTC
j_gene: TRBJ1-2
abundance: .
d_gene: .
v_gene: TRBV28

CDR3aa: CATTGFSSWLSNTGELFF
CDR3nt: TGTGCCACGACGGGGTTCTCCTCATGGCTTTCGAACACCGGGGAGCTGTTTTTT
j_gene: TRBJ2-2
abundance: .
d_gene: .
v_gene: TRBV28

CDR3aa: CASSLGPTGQETQYF
CDR3nt: TGCGCCAGCAGCTTGGGCCCGACAGGGCAGGAGACCCAGTACTTC
j_gene: TRBJ2-5
abundance: .
d_gene: TRBD1
v_gene: TRBV5-1

CDR3aa: CSALADFAYEQYF
CDR3nt: TGCAGCGCGTTGGCGGACTTTGCCTACGAGCAGTACTTC
j_gene: TRBJ2-7
abundance: .
d_gene: .
v_gene: TRBV29-1

CDR3aa: CASSLLEGGNSPLHF
CDR3nt: TGTGCCAGCAGTTTACTGGAGGGCGGCAATTCACCCCTCCACTTT
j_gene: TRBJ1-6
abundance: .
d_gene: .
v_gene: TRBV27

CDR3aa: CASSEKDIPLYGYTF
CDR3nt: TGTGCCAGCAGTGAAAAGGACATTCCCCTCTATGGCTACACCTTC
j_gene: TRBJ1-2
abundance: once
d_gene: .
v_gene: TRBV2

CDR3aa: CASSERDSWYEQYF
CDR3nt: TGTGCCAGTAGTGAAAGGGACAGCTGGTACGAGCAGTACTTC
j_gene: TRBJ2-7
abundance: .
d_gene: TRBD1
v_gene: TRBV19

CDR3aa: CASSFRDRPYEQYF
CDR3nt: TGTGCCAGCAGCTTCCGGGACAGACCCTACGAGCAGTACTTC
j_gene: TRBJ2-7
abundance: .
d_gene: TRBD1
v_gene: TRBV7-9

CDR3aa: CASSVGSGTGVTNSPLHF
CDR3nt: TGTGCCAGCAGCGTAGGGTCAGGGACAGGAGTCACCAATTCACCCCTCCACTTT
j_gene: TRBJ1-6
abundance: .
d_gene: TRBD1
v_gene: TRBV9

CDR3aa: CASRSGGGSSYNEQFF
CDR3nt: TGTGCCAGCAGGTCCGGGGGAGGGAGCTCCTACAATGAGCAGTTCTTC
j_gene: TRBJ2-1
abundance: few
d_gene: TRBD2
v_gene: TRBV7-3

CDR3aa: CASSLDRSYEQYF
CDR3nt: TGTGCCAGCAGCTTGGACAGGTCTTACGAGCAGTACTTC
j_gene: TRBJ2-7
abundance: .
d_gene: .
v_gene: TRBV5-6

CDR3aa: CASSLSRVVTGELFF
CDR3nt: TGTGCCAGCAGTTTATCCAGGGTAGTTACCGGGGAGCTGTTTTTT
j_gene: TRBJ2-2
abundance: .
d_gene: .
v_gene: TRBV28

CDR3aa: CASSPRTSESYNEQFF
CDR3nt: TGTGCCAGCAGCCCCCGGACTAGCGAGTCATACAATGAGCAGTTCTTC
j_gene: TRBJ2-1
abundance: .
d_gene: TRBD2
v_gene: TRBV5-6

CDR3aa: CASSMTGGWETQYF
CDR3nt: TGTGCCAGTAGTATGACAGGGGGGTGGGAGACCCAGTACTTC
j_gene: TRBJ2-5
abundance: .
d_gene: TRBD1
v_gene: TRBV19

CDR3aa: CASSEGGVNYYEQYF
CDR3nt: TGTGCCAGCAGTGAAGGAGGAGTTAACTACTACGAGCAGTACTTC
j_gene: TRBJ2-7
abundance: .
d_gene: .
v_gene: TRBV2

CDR3aa: CASSQRIRVWSSYNSPLHF
CDR3nt: TGTGCCAGCAGTCAGAGGATCAGGGTTTGGAGCTCCTATAATTCACCCCTCCACTTT
j_gene: TRBJ1-6
abundance: few
d_gene: .
v_gene: TRBV2

CDR3aa: CASSMMASYEQYF
CDR3nt: TGTGCCAGTAGTATGATGGCCTCCTACGAGCAGTACTTC
j_gene: TRBJ2-7
abundance: .
d_gene: .
v_gene: TRBV19

CDR3aa: CASSLLQGGMGNQPQHF
CDR3nt: TGTGCCAGCAGTTTATTACAGGGGGGTATGGGCAATCAGCCCCAGCATTTT
j_gene: TRBJ1-5
abundance: .
d_gene: TRBD1
v_gene: TRBV28

CDR3aa: CASSSVGTGEDTQYF
CDR3nt: TGCGCCAGCAGCAGCGTTGGGACAGGGGAGGATACGCAGTATTTT
j_gene: TRBJ2-3
abundance: .
d_gene: TRBD1
v_gene: TRBV5-1

CDR3aa: CASSEARRTGRKTTEAFF
CDR3nt: TGTGCCAGCAGTGAAGCCCGCCGGACAGGGAGAAAAACCACTGAAGCTTTCTTT
j_gene: TRBJ1-1
abundance: .
d_gene: TRBD1
v_gene: TRBV2

CDR3aa: CASSLGQGVPEAFF
CDR3nt: TGTGCCAGCAGTCTGGGACAGGGGGTTCCTGAAGCTTTCTTT
j_gene: TRBJ1-1
abundance: once
d_gene: TRBD1
v_gene: TRBV28

CDR3aa: CASSTRNSKTF
CDR3nt: TGTGCCAGCAGTACACGAAACAGCAAAACCTTC
j_gene: TRBJ1-2
abundance: .
d_gene: .
v_gene: TRBV28

CDR3aa: CASSKRGSHSSYYEQYF
CDR3nt: TGTGCCAGCAGCAAACGCGGTTCGCATTCAAGTTACTACGAGCAGTACTTC
j_gene: TRBJ2-7
abundance: .
d_gene: .
v_gene: TRBV21-1

CDR3aa: CASSFGLAGRETQYF
CDR3nt: TGTGCCAGCAGCTTTGGACTAGCGGGTAGGGAGACCCAGTACTTC
j_gene: TRBJ2-5
abundance: .
d_gene: TRBD2
v_gene: TRBV7-2

CDR3aa: CASSEGSGYTQYF
CDR3nt: TGTGCCAGCAGCGAGGGTAGCGGGTATACGCAGTATTTT
j_gene: TRBJ2-3
abundance: once
d_gene: TRBD2
v_gene: TRBV9

CDR3aa: CASSRRGNTEAFF
CDR3nt: TGTGCCAGCAGCCGACGGGGGAACACTGAAGCTTTCTTT
j_gene: TRBJ1-1
abundance: .
d_gene: .
v_gene: TRBV5-8

CDR3aa: CACLSGTYEQYF
CDR3nt: TGTGCCTGCCTGAGCGGGACCTACGAGCAGTACTTC
j_gene: TRBJ2-7
abundance: few
d_gene: TRBD2
v_gene: TRBV30

CDR3aa: CASSVALGEEVYNSPLHF
CDR3nt: TGTGCCAGCAGCGTAGCCCTCGGCGAGGAGGTATATAATTCACCCCTCCACTTT
j_gene: TRBJ1-6
abundance: .
d_gene: .
v_gene: TRBV9

CDR3aa: CASSQVGQGDQPQHF
CDR3nt: TGCGCCAGCAGCCAAGTAGGACAGGGGGATCAGCCCCAGCATTTT
j_gene: TRBJ1-5
abundance: .
d_gene: TRBD1
v_gene: TRBV4-1

CDR3aa: CASSAGHFGYTF
CDR3nt: TGTGCCAGCAGCGCAGGACATTTTGGCTACACCTTC
j_gene: TRBJ1-2
abundance: .
d_gene: .
v_gene: TRBV9

CDR3aa: CASSLPRAFYEQYF
CDR3nt: TGTGCCAGCAGCCTTCCCAGGGCGTTCTACGAGCAGTACTTC
j_gene: TRBJ2-7
abundance: .
d_gene: .
v_gene: TRBV11-2

CDR3aa: CASSPYSGGAWNEQFF
CDR3nt: TGTGCCAGCAGCCCCTATAGCGGGGGGGCCTGGAATGAGCAGTTCTTC
j_gene: TRBJ2-1
abundance: once
d_gene: TRBD2
v_gene: TRBV9

CDR3aa: CASSYRPGYGTEAFF
CDR3nt: TGTGCCAGCAGTTACCGTCCAGGGTATGGCACTGAAGCTTTCTTT
j_gene: TRBJ1-1
abundance: .
d_gene: .
v_gene: TRBV6-5

CDR3aa: CASSYRGTGELFF
CDR3nt: TGTGCCAGCAGCTACAGGGGGACCGGGGAGCTGTTTTTT
j_gene: TRBJ2-2
abundance: few
d_gene: TRBD1
v_gene: TRBV5-5

CDR3aa: CASSLGQGISEQFF
CDR3nt: TGTGCCAGCAGCTTGGGACAGGGGATAAGTGAGCAGTTCTTC
j_gene: TRBJ2-1
abundance: .
d_gene: TRBD1
v_gene: TRBV5-6

CDR3aa: CASSLGGTSGSDEQFF
CDR3nt: TGCGCCAGCAGCTTGGGAGGGACTAGCGGGAGCGATGAGCAGTTCTTC
j_gene: TRBJ2-1
abundance: .
d_gene: TRBD2
v_gene: TRBV5-1

CDR3aa: CASSRHALTVEAFF
CDR3nt: TGTGCCAGCAGCCGCCACGCCCTTACAGTTGAAGCTTTCTTT
j_gene: TRBJ1-1
abundance: .
d_gene: .
v_gene: TRBV7-8

CDR3aa: CASSPLAGGPLGETQYF
CDR3nt: TGTGCCAGTAGTCCACTAGCGGGAGGGCCCCTCGGAGAGACCCAGTACTTC
j_gene: TRBJ2-5
abundance: .
d_gene: TRBD2
v_gene: TRBV19

CDR3aa: CASSLGTTYEQYF
CDR3nt: TGTGCCAGCAGCTTGGGCACAACCTACGAGCAGTACTTC
j_gene: TRBJ2-7
abundance: .
d_gene: .
v_gene: TRBV5-6

CDR3aa: CAWSVPRVHYGYTF
CDR3nt: TGTGCCTGGAGTGTCCCCAGGGTCCACTATGGCTACACCTTC
j_gene: TRBJ1-2
abundance: few
d_gene: .
v_gene: TRBV30

CDR3aa: CASSLVSGRAHEQYF
CDR3nt: TGTGCCAGCAGCTTGGTCAGCGGGAGGGCACACGAGCAGTACTTC
j_gene: TRBJ2-7
abundance: .
d_gene: TRBD2
v_gene: TRBV5-6

CDR3aa: CASSPGVDNSPLHF
CDR3nt: TGTGCCAGCAGCCCCGGGGTAGATAATTCACCCCTCCACTTT
j_gene: TRBJ1-6
abundance: .
d_gene: .
v_gene: TRBV6-5

CDR3aa: CASSLDTAEETQYF
CDR3nt: TGTGCCAGCAGCTTAGACACAGCGGAAGAGACCCAGTACTTC
j_gene: TRBJ2-5
abundance: .
d_gene: .
v_gene: TRBV11-3

CDR3aa: CASSQDGTGAYEQYF
CDR3nt: TGCGCCAGCAGCCAAGATGGGACAGGGGCCTACGAGCAGTACTTC
j_gene: TRBJ2-7
abundance: .
d_gene: TRBD1
v_gene: TRBV4-3

CDR3aa: CASSQGQGQVNEQFF
CDR3nt: TGTGCCAGCAGCCAAGGTCAGGGGCAGGTGAATGAGCAGTTCTTC
j_gene: TRBJ2-1
abundance: .
d_gene: .
v_gene: TRBV14

CDR3aa: CASSFPTSGAVYEQYF
CDR3nt: TGTGCCAGCAGTTTCCCGACTAGCGGGGCAGTATACGAGCAGTACTTC
j_gene: TRBJ2-7
abundance: .
d_gene: TRBD2
v_gene: TRBV28

CDR3aa: CASSLPGGYEQYF
CDR3nt: TGTGCCAGCAGCTTGCCAGGGGGGTACGAGCAGTACTTC
j_gene: TRBJ2-7
abundance: .
d_gene: .
v_gene: TRBV5-4

CDR3aa: CASSRVKKAEALKLYEQYF
CDR3nt: TGTGCCAGCAGCCGAGTGAAGAAGGCAGAGGCCTTGAAACTCTACGAGCAGTACTTC
j_gene: TRBJ2-7
abundance: once
d_gene: .
v_gene: TRBV28

CDR3aa: CASSLARGEQYF
CDR3nt: TGTGCCAGCAGTTTGGCCCGAGGCGAGCAGTACTTC
j_gene: TRBJ2-7
abundance: .
d_gene: .
v_gene: TRBV27

CDR3aa: CASSFLAGGETQYF
CDR3nt: TGTGCCAGCAGCTTTCTAGCGGGGGGGGAGACCCAGTACTTC
j_gene: TRBJ2-5
abundance: .
d_gene: TRBD2
v_gene: TRBV7-9